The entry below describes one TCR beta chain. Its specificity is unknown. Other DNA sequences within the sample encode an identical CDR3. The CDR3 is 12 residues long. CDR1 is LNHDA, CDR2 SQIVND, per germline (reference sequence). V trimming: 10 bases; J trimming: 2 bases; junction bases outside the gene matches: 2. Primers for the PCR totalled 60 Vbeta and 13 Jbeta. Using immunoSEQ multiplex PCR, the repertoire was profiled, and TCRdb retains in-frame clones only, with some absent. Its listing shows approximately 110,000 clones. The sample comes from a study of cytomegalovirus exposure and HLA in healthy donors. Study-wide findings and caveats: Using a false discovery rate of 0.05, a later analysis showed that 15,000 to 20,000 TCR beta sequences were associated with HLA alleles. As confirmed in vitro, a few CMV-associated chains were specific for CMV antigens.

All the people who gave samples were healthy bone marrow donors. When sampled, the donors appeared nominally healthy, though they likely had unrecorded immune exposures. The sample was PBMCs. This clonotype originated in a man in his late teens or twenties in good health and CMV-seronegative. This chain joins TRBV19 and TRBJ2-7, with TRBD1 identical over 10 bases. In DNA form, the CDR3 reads TGTGCCACGGGGACAGGGGCCTACGAGCAGTACTTC. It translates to CATGTGAYEQYF.